The 31 T cell receptor beta chains presented below share a single source sample, sequenced in a study of shared T cell receptors in the human thymus. The table came from immunoSEQ multiplex PCR; TCRdb's copy has only in-frame clones and leaves some out. The profile shows approximately 730,000 clones, 75% to 90% of them singletons. This sample also appeared in a second study, on human thymus T cells.

The sequenced sample was thymocytes. The receptor set was obtained from a girl under three years old with a congenital heart defect.

The J gene is TRBJ1-2, the V gene TRBV25-1; the D gene is possibly TRBD1 (6 bases). CDR1 is MGHDK, CDR2 SYGVNS, per germline. The CDR3 contains 14 residues. V was pared by 4 bases and J by 5 bases, with 14 bases between. The CDR3 region has the DNA TGTGCCAGCAGTGGTATCCAGGGGTCATATGGCTACACCTTC. This codes for CASSGIQGSYGYTF.

The chain has TRBV4-2 and TRBJ2-5; D may be TRBD2 (5 bases). The CDR3 is 12 amino acids. From germline, CDR1 is LGHNA and CDR2 YNFKEQ. V gave up 8 bases and J gave up 4 bases, with 11 bases separating them. The chain's CDR3 is CASGGVRETQYF. The CDR3 nucleotides read TGTGCCAGCGGAGGAGTCCGAGAGACCCAGTACTTC.

V and J are TRBV10-3 and TRBJ1-2; D gene uncertain. The CDR3 consists of 13 residues. Germline V gene sequence: CDR1 ENHRY, CDR2 SYGVKD. V lost 3 bases and J lost 7, with 12 bases in between. The CDR3, as DNA: TGTGCCATCAGTGAAGAGGGCTTAGGTGGCTACACCTTC. This gives the protein CAISEEGLGGYTF.

V gene TRBV27 combines with J gene TRBJ2-3, with 7 bases matching TRBD1. This CDR3 contains 15 residues. The J segment lost 3 bases and the V segment lost 6 bases, leaving 9 bases of the junction unmatched. In germline, CDR1 is MNHEY, CDR2 SMNVEV (reference sequence). CDR3 nucleotide sequence: TGTGCCAGCAGATATTCCGGGACAGTTACAGATACGCAGTATTTT. As protein: CASRYSGTVTDTQYF.

The chain employs TRBV19 and TRBJ2-7, with 11 bases lining up with TRBD1. The CDR3 contains 14 residues. CDR1 and CDR2 from the germline V gene are LNHDA and SQIVND (reference sequence). The J segment lost 3 bases and the V segment lost 7 bases, leaving 5 bases of the junction unmatched. The CDR3 spells CASTPGQGVYEQYF. As DNA, the CDR3 is TGTGCCAGTACCCCGGGACAGGGGGTCTACGAGCAGTACTTC.

The CDR3 DNA sequence: TGTGCCAGCAGCGTGGGCCGAGGGGGTTCCCCCCCGAACTATGGCTACACCTTC. Protein: CASSVGRGGSPPNYGYTF. The V gene is TRBV9, the J gene TRBJ1-2, with D perhaps matching TRBD1 (6 bases). Germline CDR1 is SGDLS and CDR2 is YYNGEE. This CDR3 comprises 18 residues. Deletions cut 2 bases from V and 2 bases from J, with 22 bases between.

The chain links TRBV14 to TRBJ1-2; 11 nucleotides match TRBD1. V shed 1 base, J shed 6 bases, and the junction held 7 bases outside the gene matches. The CDR3 is 16 residues long. Germline CDR1 reads SGHDN; CDR2 reads FVKESK. Here the CDR3 reads CASSQVPGQGGDGYTF. CDR3 DNA sequence: TGTGCCAGCAGCCAAGTTCCGGGACAGGGGGGTGATGGCTACACCTTC.

The gene calls are TRBV6-4 and TRBJ2-1; 7 bases match TRBD2. The germline V gene encodes CDR1 MRHNA and CDR2 SNTAGT. J lost 2 bases, V lost 2 bases, and 3 bases had no gene match. The CDR3 runs 15 residues. As DNA, the CDR3 is TGTGCCAGCAGTGACGTGGCGGGGGCCTACAATGAGCAGTTCTTC. Its translation: CASSDVAGAYNEQFF.

J is TRBJ2-3 and V is TRBV18; 7 bases agree with TRBD1. The CDR3 runs 16 residues. Per the germline V gene, CDR1 is KGHSH and CDR2 is LQKENI. Trimming cost V 4 bases and J 2 bases; bases outside gene matches: 9. CDR3 nucleotides: TGTGCCAGCTCACGGGGACAGAAGAGCCACACAGATACGCAGTATTTT. As protein: CASSRGQKSHTDTQYF.

This chain links TRBV30 with TRBJ2-2, with TRBD1 matching over 11 bases. Per the germline V gene, CDR1 is GTSNPN and CDR2 is SVGIG (reference sequence). The CDR3 loop spans 14 amino acids. The V segment lost 7 bases and the J segment 4 bases; nucleotides outside the gene matches: 5. The CDR3 region is CASRTGGSTGELFF. The CDR3 nucleotides are TGTGCCTCCCGGACAGGGGGCAGCACCGGGGAGCTGTTTTTT.

The chain joins TRBV9 to TRBJ2-5; unclear D gene. The CDR3 runs to 15 residues. Germline CDR1 SGDLS, CDR2 YYNGEE. Trimming took off 0 bases at V and 1 base at J, with 10 bases between the two ends. CDR3 coding DNA: TGTGCCAGCAGCGTAGGGTGTGGAGCCCAAGAGACCCAGTACTTC. It encodes CASSVGCGAQETQYF.

This clone was observed a single time. The chain is built from TRBV13 and TRBJ2-5; 8 positions agree with TRBD2. This CDR3 has 16 residues. Looked up from germline, CDR1 is PRHDT and CDR2 is FYEKMQ (reference sequence). V lost 2 bases and J lost 3; bases outside the gene matches: 8. The CDR3 DNA is TGTGCCAGCAGCTTAACCGGGGGGGCCGTGAAAGAGACCCAGTACTTC. It specifies CASSLTGGAVKETQYF.

V and J are TRBV28 and TRBJ2-3; TRBD2 is a possible D gene (6 bases). V shed 4 bases and J shed 0 bases, with 17 bases lying between them. Germline values: CDR1 MDHEN, CDR2 SYDVKM. The CDR3 is 17 residues long. As DNA, the CDR3 is TGTGCCAGCAGTTCCACCGCCGGCGGGGCGAGCACAGATACGCAGTATTTT. This codes for CASSSTAGGASTDTQYF.

V is TRBV14 and J is TRBJ2-7; TRBD2 might be the D (6 bases). V gave up 2 bases and J gave up 12 bases, with 14 bases separating them. Germline lookup yields CDR1 SGHDN and CDR2 FVKESK. The length of the CDR3 is 12 residues. CDR3 protein: CASSQPPGLPYF. The CDR3 DNA reads as TGTGCCAGCAGCCAACCCCCGGGACTGCCGTACTTC.

This clone was seen only a few times. CDR3 DNA sequence: TGTGCCAGCAGCTTAGCGAACCCCGGGACAGGGGTGGTAGAGACCCAGTACTTC. This translates into CASSLANPGTGVVETQYF. The chain carries TRBV7-9 and TRBJ2-5, with TRBD1 matching over 10 bases. This CDR3 spans 18 amino acids. Looked up from germline, CDR1 is SEHNR and CDR2 is FQNEAQ (reference sequence). V trimming: 0 bases; J trimming: 4 bases; junction bases outside the gene matches: 11.

This rearrangement joins TRBV7-2 to TRBJ1-1; weak D call: TRBD1 (6 bases). From germline, CDR1 is SGHTA and CDR2 FQGNSA. This CDR3 is built from 15 residues. Trimming shortened V by 5 bases and J by 1 base, and 14 bases separated the two germline ends. This CDR3 reads CASSPPDRPNTEAFF. The CDR3 bases are TGTGCCAGCAGCCCCCCGGACAGACCGAACACTGAAGCTTTCTTT.

This clone appeared once. The chain is built from TRBV5-5 and TRBJ1-1, with D possibly matching TRBD1 (5 bases). V lost 1 base and J 1 base, leaving 17 bases between the germline ends. CDR1 and CDR2 from the germline V gene are SGHKS and YYEKEE (reference sequence). The CDR3 totals 17 residues. CDR3 coding DNA: TGTGCCAGCAGCTTGTTCAAGACAGCGAATGGGAACACTGAAGCTTTCTTT. Protein sequence: CASSLFKTANGNTEAFF.

This clone was detected only once. The rearrangement uses TRBV7-6 and TRBJ2-7; 12 bases line up with TRBD2. The CDR3 totals 14 residues. V lost 4 bases to trimming and J lost 7 bases; unmatched junction nucleotides: 5. The V gene's germline CDR1 is SGHVS and CDR2 FNYEAQ. In DNA form, the CDR3 reads TGTGCCAGCAGCTCTAGCGGGGGGGAATTGGAGCAGTACTTC. It yields the protein CASSSSGGELEQYF.

V usage is TRBV27 and J usage is TRBJ2-3, with TRBD2 as a possible D gene (6 bases). V was pared by 1 base and J by 2 bases, with 16 bases between. CDR1 and CDR2 (germline): MNHEY, SMNVEV (reference sequence). The CDR3 loop spans 17 amino acids. As DNA, the CDR3 is TGTGCCAGCAGTTTATTAGTGGAGGGGCCGGCCACAGATACGCAGTATTTT. As protein: CASSLLVEGPATDTQYF.

The gene calls are TRBV5-6 and TRBJ1-2; D perhaps matches TRBD1 (6 bases). This CDR3 spans 19 amino acids. The V and J ends lost 0 bases and 5 bases respectively, with 26 bases between them. Germline lookup yields CDR1 SGHDT and CDR2 YYEEEE. Here the CDR3 reads CASSLVVPLGQGRVYGYTF. In DNA, the CDR3 is TGTGCCAGCAGCTTGGTGGTGCCGCTGGGACAAGGGAGGGTATATGGCTACACCTTC.

This clone was detected only once. V gene TRBV11-2 combines with J gene TRBJ1-2; 7 nucleotides line up with TRBD1. V shed 3 bases and J 7 bases; nucleotides not matched to a gene: 20. Germline V CDR1 and CDR2: SGHAT, FQNNGV. This CDR3 contains 18 residues. The CDR3 sequence is CASSFGPSPLKQGFGYTF. CDR3 in DNA: TGTGCCAGCAGCTTCGGGCCTTCCCCACTAAAACAGGGGTTTGGCTACACCTTC. The full variable domain, completed using reference TRBV11-2 and TRBJ1-2, is EAGVAQSPRYKIIEKRQSVAFWCNPISGHATLYWYQQILGQGPKLLIQFQNNGVVDDSQLPKDRFSAERLKGVDSTLKIQPAKLEDSAVYLCASSFGPSPLKQGFGYTFGSGTRLTVV.

This chain links TRBV7-8 with TRBJ1-2, with TRBD1 matching over 10 bases. From germline, CDR1 is SGHVS and CDR2 FQNEAQ. J gave up 4 bases and V 1 base, and 15 bases lay outside the gene matches. The CDR3 loop spans 19 amino acids. The CDR3 DNA is TGTGCCAGCAGCTTAGATCATCCGGGACAGGGGAATTCTATCTATGGCTACACCTTC. Residues: CASSLDHPGQGNSIYGYTF.

This chain joins TRBV15 and TRBJ2-3, with 9 bases identical to TRBD2. CDR1 is LNHNV, CDR2 YYDKDF, per germline (reference sequence). Trimming at V came to 3 bases and at J to 5 bases, leaving 6 bases not matched to a gene. The CDR3 consists of 15 residues. DNA of the CDR3: TGTGCCACCAGCAGCGCGGGGGGGCGGGGAGATACGCAGTATTTT. Translation gives CATSSAGGRGDTQYF. Full variable domain (remainder filled in from reference TRBV15 and TRBJ2-3): DAMVIQNPRYQVTQFGKPVTLSCSQTLNHNVMYWYQQKSSQAPKLLFHYYDKDFNNEADTPDNFQSRRPNTSFCFLDIRSPGLGDTAMYLCATSSAGGRGDTQYFGPGTRLTVL.

The rearrangement joins TRBV7-9 to TRBJ1-2; 9 bases fit TRBD1. This CDR3 contains 15 residues. V lost 5 bases to trimming and J lost 7 bases; unmatched junction nucleotides: 11. Germline V gene sequence: CDR1 SEHNR, CDR2 FQNEAQ (reference sequence). In nucleotides, the CDR3 is TGTGCCAGCAGCCCACAGGTACAGGGGGCTGGTGGCTACACCTTC. Protein product: CASSPQVQGAGGYTF. Combining the CDR3 with reference TRBV7-9 and TRBJ1-2 gives the whole variable domain DTGVSQNPRHKITKRGQNVTFRCDPISEHNRLYWYRQTLGQGPEFLTYFQNEAQLEKSRLLSDRFSAERPKGSFSTLEIQRTEQGDSAMYLCASSPQVQGAGGYTFGSGTRLTVV.

This sequence joins TRBV10-3 and TRBJ2-3; D unresolved. Trimming removed 4 bases from V and 4 bases from J, with 9 bases in between. The CDR3 contains 13 residues. CDR1 and CDR2 (germline): ENHRY, SYGVKD. The CDR3 bases are TGTGCCATCAGTGTTGGTGGCCCAGATACGCAGTATTTT. It translates to CAISVGGPDTQYF.

CDR3 sequence: CASSPSIIDRSYEQYF. The CDR3, as DNA: TGCGCCAGCAGCCCTTCCATAATAGACAGATCCTACGAGCAGTACTTC. V and J are TRBV5-1 and TRBJ2-7; maybe TRBD1 (5 bases). The V end lost 4 bases, the J end lost 1 base, and 18 bases lay between the germline ends. The CDR3 consists of 16 residues. CDR1 is SGHRS, CDR2 YFSETQ, per germline.

The rearrangement joins TRBV19 to TRBJ1-2; possible D gene TRBD1, 6 bases. Per germline, CDR1 LNHDA and CDR2 SQIVND (reference sequence). The V gene lost 5 bases and the J gene lost 4 bases, with 20 bases spanning the gap. The CDR3 contains 16 residues. The CDR3 reads CASSGPSGGRGYGYTF. In DNA, the CDR3 is TGTGCCAGTAGTGGACCCTCTGGTGGCAGGGGCTATGGCTACACCTTC.

The chain uses TRBV5-8 and TRBJ1-1; the D is unclear. Germline assignment: CDR1 SGHTS and CDR2 YDEGEE. The CDR3 has 12 amino acids. The V end was cut by 7 bases, the J end by 1 base, with 8 bases between. DNA of the CDR3: TGTGCCAGCCGACAAAGGAACACTGAAGCTTTCTTT. Amino acids: CASRQRNTEAFF.

The chain links TRBV5-1 to TRBJ2-1, with 12 bases lining up with TRBD2. CDR3 length equals 17 residues. The germline V gene encodes CDR1 SGHRS and CDR2 YFSETQ. V gave up 4 bases and J gave up 4 bases; unmatched junction bases: 9. CDR3 residues: CASSLRTSGVLYNEQFF. CDR3 DNA: TGCGCCAGCAGCCTCCGGACTAGCGGGGTACTATACAATGAGCAGTTCTTC.

The chain carries TRBV7-9 and TRBJ1-1; D gene ambiguous. The CDR3 consists of 16 residues. Germline V CDR1 and CDR2: SEHNR, FQNEAQ (reference sequence). Deletions cut 2 bases from V and 5 bases from J, with 18 bases between. As DNA, the CDR3 is TGTGCCAGCAGCTTAAATCCCTTAGTGACACGAACTGAAGCTTTCTTT. Protein product: CASSLNPLVTRTEAFF.

This clone turned up a few times. The genes are TRBV5-4 and TRBJ2-3; 14 positions match TRBD2. The V segment lost 4 bases and the J segment 10 bases; nucleotides outside the gene matches: 17. Germline CDR1 reads SGHNT; CDR2 reads YYREEE (reference sequence). This CDR3 region has 18 residues. The CDR3, as DNA: TGTGCCAGCAGCGGCCAAGTTGGACTAGCGGGGGGATGGGGAGCGCAGTATTTT. Amino acid sequence: CASSGQVGLAGGWGAQYF.